The entry below describes one T cell receptor (beta chain). The sample is drawn from a study of blood T cell repertoires in COVID-19. Study summary: Acute and convalescent COVID-19 samples came from the United States, Italy and Spain.

Some clones are missing from TCRdb's copy, which holds only in-frame ones; the method was immunoSEQ multiplex PCR. The sample comprises hundreds of thousands of clones, just under 90% of which are singletons, and about a tenth rests with the top ten. V shed 7 bases, J shed 6 bases, and the junction held 6 bases outside the gene matches. The germline V gene encodes CDR1 LNHDA and CDR2 SQIVND (reference sequence). The CDR3 is made up of 14 amino acids. J is TRBJ1-5 and V is TRBV19; 10 bases agree with TRBD1. The sequence came from a woman aged 45-65 years who had recovered from COVID-19. Source material: PBMCs or T cells enriched from blood (not recorded which). The CDR3 protein is CASNDRGLGQPQHF. The CDR3 nucleotides read TGTGCCAGTAACGACAGGGGGCTTGGTCAGCCCCAGCATTTT.